A selection of T cell receptor beta chains follows, all from one sample in a study of blood T cell repertoires in COVID-19. The table came from immunoSEQ multiplex PCR; TCRdb's copy has only in-frame clones and leaves some out. The sample consists of 110,000 to 150,000 clones, roughly four fifths of them appearing once. Sequencing was performed on PBMCs or T cells enriched from blood (not recorded which). These TCRs come from a man in his forties or fifties who had recovered from COVID-19. Both conserved end residues are part of each CDR3. A D gene is named only where the DNA matches it firmly. Clone size is stated in some rows and not others, as once, few, many or a class when expanded.

16	TRBJ1-3	TRBV4-3	.	.	TGCGCCAGCAGCCAAGATGGAGGTCGCTCTGGAAACACCATATATTTT	CASSQDGGRSGNTIYF
14	TRBJ1-6	TRBV6-6	TRBD1	.	TGTGCCAGCAGTAACGCAGGGGGTAATTCACCCCTCCACTTT	CASSNAGGNSPLHF
13	TRBJ2-6	TRBV10-3	.	.	TGTGCCATCAGTGAGGGTAGTGCCAACGTCCTGACTTTC	CAISEGSANVLTF
17	TRBJ2-2	TRBV7-6	.	.	TGTGCCAGCAGCTTAGGAGGGGGCTCAGCGGGAGCCGGGGAGCTGTTTTTT	CASSLGGGSAGAGELFF
12	TRBJ1-1	TRBV6-5	.	.	TGTGCCAGCCACCAGGGGTGGGCTGAAGCTTTCTTT	CASHQGWAEAFF
18	TRBJ2-2	TRBV9	.	.	TGTGCCAGCAGCGTAATTATAACTTCACAGATGAACACCGGGGAGCTGTTTTTT	CASSVIITSQMNTGELFF
14	TRBJ2-5	TRBV27	TRBD1	.	TGTGCCAGCAGTTCGACAGGGATGCGGGAGACCCAGTACTTC	CASSSTGMRETQYF
14	TRBJ2-1	TRBV5-1	TRBD1	.	TGCGCCAGCAGCCCCCGGGACAGGTACAATGAGCAGTTCTTC	CASSPRDRYNEQFF
13	TRBJ1-1	TRBV12-3/TRBV12-4	.	.	TGTGCCAGCACCTTCAGGGGCGAGACTGAAGCTTTCTTT	CASTFRGETEAFF
15	TRBJ1-2	TRBV6-1	.	.	TGTGCCAGCAGTGAAGGTCAACCCGCGGGGTATGGCTACACCTTC	CASSEGQPAGYGYTF
15	TRBJ1-5	TRBV27	TRBD1	once	TGTGCCAGTTCGACGCAGGGGGATCGCAATCAGCCCCAGCATTTT	CASSTQGDRNQPQHF
13	TRBJ1-2	TRBV5-6	.	.	TGTGCCAGCAGCTTACAGGGAATGGAGGGCTACACCTTC	CASSLQGMEGYTF